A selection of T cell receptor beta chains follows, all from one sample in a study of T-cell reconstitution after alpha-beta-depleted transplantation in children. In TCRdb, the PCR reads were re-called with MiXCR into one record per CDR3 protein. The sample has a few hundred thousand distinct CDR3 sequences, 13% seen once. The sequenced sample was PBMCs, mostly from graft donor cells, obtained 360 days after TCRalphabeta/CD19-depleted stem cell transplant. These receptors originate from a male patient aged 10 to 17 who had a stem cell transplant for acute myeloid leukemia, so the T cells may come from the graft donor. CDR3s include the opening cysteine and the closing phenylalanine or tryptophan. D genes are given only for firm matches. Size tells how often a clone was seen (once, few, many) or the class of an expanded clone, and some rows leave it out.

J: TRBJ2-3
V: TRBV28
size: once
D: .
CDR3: CASSLRPPSSPYSSTDTEYF
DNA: TGTGCCAGCAGTTTACGCCCCCCCTCCAGTCCCTATTCTAGCACAGATACGGAGTATTTT

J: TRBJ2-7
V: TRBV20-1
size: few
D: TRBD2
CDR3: CSASGTSENEQYF
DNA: TGCAGTGCTAGCGGGACTAGCGAAAACGAGCAGTACTTC

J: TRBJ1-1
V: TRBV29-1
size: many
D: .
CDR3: CSVRVRGTEAFF
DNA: TGCAGCGTAAGGGTGCGGGGCACTGAAGCTTTCTTT

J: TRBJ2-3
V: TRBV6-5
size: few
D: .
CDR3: CASSYWRSTDTQYF
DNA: TGTGCCAGCAGTTACTGGCGGAGCACAGATACGCAGTATTTT

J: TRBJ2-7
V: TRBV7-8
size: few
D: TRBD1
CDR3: CASSPNRGQGSYEQYF
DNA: TGTGCCAGCAGCCCAAATAGGGGACAGGGGTCCTACGAGCAGTACTTC

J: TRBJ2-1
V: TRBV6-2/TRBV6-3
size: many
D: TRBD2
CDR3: CASRLRLAGGVGLEFF
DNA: TGTGCCAGCAGATTGCGACTAGCGGGAGGGGTTGGTCTTGAGTTCTTC

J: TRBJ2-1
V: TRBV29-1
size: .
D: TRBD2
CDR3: CSGAGLAGGSFF
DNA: TGCAGCGGGGCTGGACTAGCGGGAGGCTCTTTCTTC

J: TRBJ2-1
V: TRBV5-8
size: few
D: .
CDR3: CASRHTSLSRDEQFF
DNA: TGTGCCAGCAGACACACTAGCCTATCCCGGGATGAGCAGTTCTTC

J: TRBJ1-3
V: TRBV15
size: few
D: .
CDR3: CATSRAKFDSSGNTIYF
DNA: TGTGCCACCAGCAGAGCCAAGTTCGACAGCTCTGGAAACACCATATATTTT

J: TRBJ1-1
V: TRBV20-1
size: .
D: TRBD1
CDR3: CSGGGVLGAEAFF
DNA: TGCAGTGGAGGGGGCGTCCTGGGCGCTGAAGCTTTCTTT

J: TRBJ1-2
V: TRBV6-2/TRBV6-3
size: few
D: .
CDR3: CASSPGQIYYGYTF
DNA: TGTGCCAGCAGCCCCGGACAGATATACTATGGCTACACCTTC

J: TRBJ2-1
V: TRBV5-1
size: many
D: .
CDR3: CASSLGLPDNEQFF
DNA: TGCGCCAGCAGCTTGGGACTACCTGACAATGAGCAGTTCTTC

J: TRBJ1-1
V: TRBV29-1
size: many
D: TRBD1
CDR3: CSVDTGGAEAFF
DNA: TGCAGCGTTGATACAGGGGGCGCTGAAGCTTTCTTT

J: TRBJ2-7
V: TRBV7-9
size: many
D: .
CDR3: CASSLLNPGLLPYEQYF
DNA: TGTGCCAGCAGCCTCCTTAATCCGGGACTCCTCCCCTACGAGCAGTACTTC

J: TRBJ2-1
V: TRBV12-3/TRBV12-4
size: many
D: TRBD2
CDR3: CASSSGSGLADNEQFF
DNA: TGTGCCAGCAGTTCCGGTTCGGGACTAGCGGACAATGAGCAGTTCTTC

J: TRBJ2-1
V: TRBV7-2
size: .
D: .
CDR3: CASSLGSWEQFF
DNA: TGTGCCAGCAGCTTAGGCTCCTGGGAGCAGTTCTTC

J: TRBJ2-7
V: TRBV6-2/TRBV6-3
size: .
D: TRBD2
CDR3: CASRRTSGFSYEQYF
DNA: TGTGCCAGCAGACGTACTAGCGGATTCTCCTACGAGCAGTACTTC

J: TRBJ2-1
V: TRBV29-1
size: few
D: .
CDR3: CSGFLMQAPRYNEQFF
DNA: TGCAGCGGCTTCCTAATGCAGGCCCCCCGTTACAATGAGCAGTTCTTC

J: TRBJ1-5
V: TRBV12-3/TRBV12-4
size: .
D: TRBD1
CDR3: CASSDRGASNQPQHF
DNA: TGTGCCAGCAGTGACAGGGGAGCGAGCAATCAGCCCCAGCATTTT

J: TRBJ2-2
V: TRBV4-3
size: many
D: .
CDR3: CASSQGTGSNTGELFF
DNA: TGCGCCAGCAGCCAAGGCACCGGCTCGAACACCGGGGAGCTGTTTTTT

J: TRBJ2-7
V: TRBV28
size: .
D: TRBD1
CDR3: CASSFGQGLSYEQYF
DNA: TGTGCCAGCAGCTTTGGACAGGGGCTATCCTACGAGCAGTACTTC

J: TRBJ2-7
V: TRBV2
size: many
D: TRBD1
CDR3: CASSVPGQGTYEQYF
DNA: TGTGCCAGCAGTGTGCCGGGACAGGGGACCTACGAGCAGTACTTC

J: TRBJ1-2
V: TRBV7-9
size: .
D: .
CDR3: CASSLVAGPGLGYGYTF
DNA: TGTGCCAGCAGCCTAGTGGCGGGTCCCGGGCTGGGCTATGGCTACACCTTC

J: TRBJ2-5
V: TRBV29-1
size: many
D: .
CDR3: CSVRGYQETQYF
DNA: TGCAGCGTTCGGGGGTACCAAGAGACCCAGTACTTC

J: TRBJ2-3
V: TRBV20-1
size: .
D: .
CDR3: CSAREPAVSTDTQYF
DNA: TGCAGTGCTAGAGAACCAGCGGTTAGCACAGATACGCAGTATTTT

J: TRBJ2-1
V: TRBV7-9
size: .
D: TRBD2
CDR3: CASSLVSGDSYNEQFF
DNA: TGTGCCAGCAGCTTAGTTAGCGGGGACTCCTACAATGAGCAGTTCTTC

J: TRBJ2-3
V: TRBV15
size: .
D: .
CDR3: CATSTLVTSTDTQYF
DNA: TGTGCCACCAGCACCCTAGTGACTAGCACAGATACGCAGTATTTT

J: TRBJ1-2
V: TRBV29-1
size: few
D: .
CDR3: CSVSSGSFNYGYTF
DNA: TGCAGCGTTTCCTCCGGGTCTTTTAACTATGGCTACACCTTC

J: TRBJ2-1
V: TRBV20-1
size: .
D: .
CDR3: CSARDLGRIRYNEQFF
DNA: TGCAGTGCTAGAGATCTTGGCAGAATCCGCTACAATGAGCAGTTCTTC

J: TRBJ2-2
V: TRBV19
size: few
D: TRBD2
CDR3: CASSIGLAATGELFF
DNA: TGTGCCAGTAGTATCGGGCTAGCGGCAACCGGGGAGCTGTTTTTT

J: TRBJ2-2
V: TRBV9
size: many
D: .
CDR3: CASSALDRNTGELFF
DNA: TGTGCCAGCAGCGCACTGGACCGTAACACCGGGGAGCTGTTTTTT

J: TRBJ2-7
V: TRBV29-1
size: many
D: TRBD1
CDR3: CSVVGRGSYEQYF
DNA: TGCAGCGTTGTGGGCAGGGGGTCCTACGAGCAGTACTTC

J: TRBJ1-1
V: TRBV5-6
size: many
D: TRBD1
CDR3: CASSLARGRGTFF
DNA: TGTGCCAGCAGCTTGGCAAGGGGGCGCGGAACTTTCTTT

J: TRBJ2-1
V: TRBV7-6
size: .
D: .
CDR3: CASSLAESWPSSYNEQFF
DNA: TGTGCCAGCAGCTTAGCGGAGAGTTGGCCTAGCTCCTACAATGAGCAGTTCTTC

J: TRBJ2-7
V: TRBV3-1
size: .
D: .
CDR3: CASSQGRRVPYEQYF
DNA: TGTGCCAGCAGCCAAGGACGGCGGGTCCCCTACGAGCAGTACTTC

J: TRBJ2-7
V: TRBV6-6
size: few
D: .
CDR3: CASSYSKGYEQYF
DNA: TGTGCCAGCAGTTACTCGAAAGGGTACGAGCAGTACTTC

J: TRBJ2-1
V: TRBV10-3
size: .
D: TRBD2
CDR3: CAVGLAGGDNEQFF
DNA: TGTGCCGTAGGACTAGCGGGAGGGGACAATGAGCAGTTCTTC

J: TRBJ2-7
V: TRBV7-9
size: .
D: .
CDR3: CASSFPVGEQYF
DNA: TGTGCCAGCAGCTTCCCGGTGGGCGAGCAGTACTTC

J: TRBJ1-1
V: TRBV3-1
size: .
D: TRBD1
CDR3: CASSRDRSNTEAFF
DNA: TGTGCCAGCAGCCGGGACAGGTCGAACACTGAAGCTTTCTTT

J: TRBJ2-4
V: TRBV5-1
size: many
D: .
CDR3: CASCRDSSAKNIQYF
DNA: TGCGCCAGCTGCAGGGACTCCTCAGCCAAAAACATTCAGTACTTC

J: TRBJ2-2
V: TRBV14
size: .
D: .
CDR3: CASSPERVYRELFF
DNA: TGTGCCAGCAGCCCAGAACGCGTATATCGGGAGCTGTTTTTT

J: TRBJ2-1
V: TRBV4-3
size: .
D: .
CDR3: CASSQDYRVYNEQFF
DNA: TGCGCCAGCAGCCAAGATTACAGGGTCTACAATGAGCAGTTCTTC

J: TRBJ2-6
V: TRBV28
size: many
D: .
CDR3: CASSAPYRAGANVLTF
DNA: TGTGCCAGCAGTGCGCCATACAGGGCTGGGGCCAACGTCCTGACTTTC

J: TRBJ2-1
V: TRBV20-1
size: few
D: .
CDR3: CSASVRAHEQFF
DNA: TGCAGTGCTAGTGTCCGGGCCCATGAGCAGTTCTTC

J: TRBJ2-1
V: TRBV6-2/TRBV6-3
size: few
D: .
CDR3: CASSYLGARDGIYNEQFF
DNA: TGTGCCAGCAGTTACCTGGGGGCGCGGGACGGAATATACAATGAGCAGTTCTTC

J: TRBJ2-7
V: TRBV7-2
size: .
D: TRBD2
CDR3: CASSPLRSSGNYEQYF
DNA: TGTGCCAGCAGCCCCCTTCGGTCTAGCGGAAACTACGAGCAGTACTTC

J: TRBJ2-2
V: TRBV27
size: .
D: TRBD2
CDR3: CASSLLVAGGLSTGELFF
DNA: TGTGCCAGCAGTTTATTGGTAGCGGGAGGGCTTAGCACCGGGGAGCTGTTTTTT

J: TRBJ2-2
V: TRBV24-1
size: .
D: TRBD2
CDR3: CAAGRRERTGELFF
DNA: TGTGCCGCCGGTCGGCGGGAGAGGACCGGGGAGCTGTTTTTT

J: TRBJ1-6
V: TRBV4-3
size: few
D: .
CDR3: CASSHPALDSPLHF
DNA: TGCGCCAGCAGCCACCCTGCGCTCGATTCACCCCTCCACTTT

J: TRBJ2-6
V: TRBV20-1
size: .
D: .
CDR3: CSARDRRGGGSGANVLTF
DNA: TGCAGTGCTAGAGACCGCAGGGGGGGGGGCTCTGGGGCCAACGTCCTGACTTTC

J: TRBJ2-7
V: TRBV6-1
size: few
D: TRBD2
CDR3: CASRPLLSGRAYEQYF
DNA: TGTGCCAGCAGACCCCTTCTCAGCGGGAGGGCCTACGAGCAGTACTTC